The subject of this entry is one T cell receptor beta chain. The entry originates in a study of blood T cell repertoires in COVID-19. Whole-study context: Material from acute and convalescent COVID-19 was sourced from the United States, Italy and Spain.

Profiled with immunoSEQ multiplex PCR; TCRdb holds only in-frame clones, not every one. The repertoire holds under 350,000 clones, around 89% seen once, with roughly 5.1% in the top ten. The V gene lost 7 bases and the J gene lost 2 bases, with 11 bases spanning the gap. The CDR3 runs to 13 residues. This chain uses TRBV12-3 or TRBV12-4 with TRBJ1-1; perhaps TRBD1 as D (5 bases). The origin of this receptor is a man in his forties or fifties with acute or convalescent COVID-19. The specimen was peripheral blood. The chain's CDR3 is CASIYQGNTEAFF. The CDR3 nucleotides are TGTGCCAGCATCTATCAGGGTAACACTGAAGCTTTCTTT.